What follows are 22 T cell receptor beta chains derived from one specimen sequenced in a study of T-cell memory formation after mild COVID-19. Each CDR3 protein gets one entry after TCRdb re-called the 5' RACE reads with MiXCR. The sample includes about 49,000 distinct CDR3 sequences, under 7.5% of them seen just once. Sequencing was performed on PBMCs or a T cell subset sorted from them (not recorded which). Source of these receptors: a man between 18 and 29 years old who had mild COVID-19 (a few samples of this study predate the infection). Cell type and time point are not known.

The chain joins TRBV18 to TRBJ1-1; D is perhaps TRBD1 (5 bases). Trimming took off 8 bases at V and 5 bases at J, with 15 bases between the two ends. The CDR3 sequence is 13 residues long. CDR1 KGHSH and CDR2 LQKENI come from the germline V gene. The CDR3 nucleotides are TGTGCCAGCCAACGACTGGGGGTGACTGAAGCTTTCTTT. This sequence encodes CASQRLGVTEAFF.

The gene calls are TRBV6-2 or TRBV6-3 and TRBJ2-5; weak D call: TRBD2 (6 bases). This CDR3 is 15 amino acids long. Germline V gene sequence: CDR1 MNHEY, CDR2 SVGEGT. V shed 5 bases and J shed 2 bases, with 15 bases lying between them. CDR3 coding DNA: TGTGCCAGCAGTGACCCGGGACGGGGGCAAGAGACCCAGTACTTC. Encoded protein: CASSDPGRGQETQYF.

The V and J genes are TRBV5-4 and TRBJ2-2; tentatively, D is TRBD2 (7 bases). With 5 bases removed from V and 5 bases from J, the gap between germline ends came to 22 bases. The germline gives CDR1 SGHNT, CDR2 YYREEE (reference sequence). There are 17 residues in the CDR3. The CDR3 sequence: CASSWDGGPGGTGELFF. The DNA of the CDR3 is TGTGCCAGCAGTTGGGATGGGGGGCCCGGGGGGACCGGGGAGCTGTTTTTT. The entire variable domain, with the rest obtained from reference TRBV5-4 and TRBJ2-2, is as follows: ETGVTQSPTHLIKTRGQQVTLRCSSQSGHNTVSWYQQALGQGPQFIFQYYREEENGRGNFPPRFSGLQFPNYSSELNVNALELDDSALYLCASSWDGGPGGTGELFFGEGSRLTVL.

This clonotype showed up many times. V and J are TRBV4-3 and TRBJ2-3, with a tentative D call TRBD2 (6 bases). V was clipped by 0 bases and J by 3 bases, with 10 bases between them. Looked up from germline, CDR1 is LGHNA and CDR2 is YSLEER. CDR3 length: 15 residues. The CDR3 sequence: CASSQDPSATDTQYF. The CDR3 DNA is TGCGCCAGCAGCCAAGATCCTAGCGCGACAGATACGCAGTATTTT.

The J gene is TRBJ1-1, the V gene TRBV3-1; D uncertain. Germline V gene sequence: CDR1 LGHDT, CDR2 YNNKEL (reference sequence). The V gene lost 3 bases and the J gene lost 8 bases, with 7 bases spanning the gap. The CDR3 consists of 11 residues. The CDR3 loop reads CASSHAKEAFF. For the CDR3, the DNA is TGTGCCAGCAGCCATGCGAAAGAAGCTTTCTTT.

This clonotype was observed a handful of times. The J gene is TRBJ1-2, the V gene TRBV7-3; TRBD1 aligns across 7 bases. With V trimmed by 5 bases and J by 4 bases, 10 bases remained unmatched. Germline V gives CDR1 SGHTA, CDR2 FQGTGA. This CDR3 has 15 amino acids. This chain's CDR3 is CASSPSPTGFYGYTF. CDR3 DNA sequence: TGTGCCAGCAGCCCATCCCCGACAGGGTTCTATGGCTACACCTTC.

This clonotype appeared a few times. CDR3 loop: CASSQTGTVYEQYF. The CDR3 coding sequence is TGTGCCAGCAGCCAAACCGGGACGGTCTACGAGCAGTACTTC. The chain employs TRBV5-5 and TRBJ2-7, with D perhaps TRBD1 or TRBD2 (5 bases each). The CDR3 runs 14 residues. V was shortened by 4 bases and J by 3 bases, with 14 bases between the two germline ends. CDR1 is SGHKS, CDR2 YYEKEE, per germline (reference sequence).

The chain carries TRBV11-2 and TRBJ2-3; possibly TRBD1 or TRBD2 for D (6 bases each). Germline-derived CDR1 and CDR2 are SGHAT and FQNNGV. The CDR3 covers 14 residues. Trimming removed 2 bases at V and 7 bases at J, with 13 bases between. The CDR3 sequence: CASSLQGRWNTQYF. CDR3 nucleotides: TGTGCCAGCAGCTTACAGGGGAGGTGGAATACGCAGTATTTT.

The chain carries TRBV5-1 and TRBJ1-4, with TRBD1 as a possible D gene (6 bases). The CDR3 extends over 14 amino acids. Trimming removed 4 bases from V and 5 bases from J, with 12 bases in between. Germline CDR1 is SGHRS and CDR2 is YFSETQ. CDR3 sequence reads: CASSDQGRNEKLFF. DNA for the CDR3: TGCGCCAGCAGCGACCAGGGGAGGAATGAAAAACTGTTTTTT. The full variable domain, its missing parts supplied by reference TRBV5-1 and TRBJ1-4, is KAGVTQTPRYLIKTRGQQVTLSCSPISGHRSVSWYQQTPGQGLQFLFEYFSETQRNKGNFPGRFSGRQFSNSRSEMNVSTLELGDSALYLCASSDQGRNEKLFFGSGTQLSVL.

This clonotype was observed a single time. J is TRBJ2-1 and V is TRBV5-1; D is ambiguous. The ends were cut back, 0 bases at V and 7 bases at J, with 11 bases in the middle. Germline CDR1 is SGHRS and CDR2 is YFSETQ. The CDR3 covers 14 residues. CDR3 DNA sequence: TGCGCCAGCAGCTTGGTTGCGGTTGAGAATGAGCAGTTCTTC. It specifies CASSLVAVENEQFF.

On this clonotype: The junction does not match germline at one end; this may be a read error. This rearrangement joins TRBV6-5 to TRBJ2-3, with D perhaps being TRBD1 or TRBD2 (5 bases each). CDR3 length: 12 residues. In germline, CDR1 is MNHEY, CDR2 SVGAGI. The DNA for the CDR3 is TGTGCCGGCAGGGACGCGGCAGATACGCAGTATTTT. This gives the protein CAGRDAADTQYF.

The V gene is TRBV5-6, the J gene TRBJ1-2; no clear D. Trimming cost V 5 bases and J 0 bases, with 11 bases left between them. The V gene's germline CDR1 is SGHDT and CDR2 YYEEEE. This CDR3 has 14 amino acids. DNA for the CDR3: TGTGCCAGCAGACTAGTCGCTGCTAACTATGGCTACACCTTC. Translating gives CASRLVAANYGYTF. Full variable domain (outside the CDR3, taken from reference TRBV5-6 and TRBJ1-2): DAGVTQSPTHLIKTRGQQVTLRCSPKSGHDTVSWYQQALGQGPQFIFQYYEEEERQRGNFPDRFSGHQFPNYSSELNVNALLLGDSALYLCASRLVAANYGYTFGSGTRLTVV.

The chain combines TRBV4-1 with TRBJ1-2; maybe TRBD1 (6 bases). Germline CDR1 reads MGHRA; CDR2 reads YSYEKL. The CDR3 sequence is 15 residues long. V lost 3 bases and J 2 bases, leaving 13 bases between the germline ends. CDR3: CASSHRGRGNYGYTF. As DNA, the CDR3 is TGCGCCAGCAGCCATCGCGGGAGGGGGAACTATGGCTACACCTTC.

The CDR3 is CASSQDLRGGGETQYF. In DNA, the CDR3 is TGTGCCAGCAGCCAAGATCTGCGGGGGGGCGGAGAGACCCAGTACTTC. V and J are TRBV4-2 and TRBJ2-5; 9 bases agree with TRBD2. With 0 bases clipped from V and 4 bases from J, the junction kept 6 bases outside the gene matches. CDR1 is LGHNA, CDR2 YNFKEQ, per germline. CDR3 length equals 16 residues.

V gene TRBV9 combines with J gene TRBJ2-7; 10 bases are shared with TRBD1. There are 14 residues in the CDR3. V gave up 0 bases and J gave up 5 bases; unmatched junction bases: 2. Germline CDR1 SGDLS, CDR2 YYNGEE. The CDR3, as DNA: TGTGCCAGCAGCGTAGGGGGGACAGGGGACGAGCAGTACTTC. Residues: CASSVGGTGDEQYF.

This clonotype appeared many times. The CDR3 is CASSLGQGGGTGELFF. The CDR3 region has the DNA TGTGCCAGCAGTCTCGGACAGGGAGGCGGCACCGGGGAGCTGTTTTTT. This rearrangement joins TRBV12-3 or TRBV12-4 to TRBJ2-2; TRBD1 matches 8 bases. This CDR3 region has 16 residues. The junction had 9 bases not matched to a gene; V was cut back by 5 bases and J by 4 bases.

This clonotype was observed at least ten times. This chain connects TRBV5-6 to TRBJ2-3; 9 nucleotides align to TRBD2. Germline trimming cut 4 bases from V and 1 base from J; bases unmatched to any gene: 10. This CDR3 has 17 amino acids. Germline CDR1 SGHDT, CDR2 YYEEEE. For the CDR3, the DNA is TGTGCCAGCAGCCGCCTCGGAGCGGGGGGTGGCACAGATACGCAGTATTTT. This sequence encodes CASSRLGAGGGTDTQYF.

This clonotype showed up just a few times. An end of the junction does not agree with germline; a read error may underlie this. The chain recombines TRBV5-1 with TRBJ2-5; the match to TRBD2 covers 8 bases. This CDR3 has 12 amino acids. Germline lookup yields CDR1 SGHRS and CDR2 YFSETQ. The CDR3, as DNA: TGCGCCAGCAGCGCGCACATACTAGCGGTGGACTTC. Protein sequence: CASSAHILAVDF.

Many counts were recorded for this clonotype. CDR3 amino acids: CAIGSHSPVVPQHF. The CDR3 nucleotides are TGTGCCATCGGTAGTCACTCACCGGTAGTGCCCCAGCATTTT. The chain employs TRBV10-3 and TRBJ1-5, with no clear D. Germline V gene data show CDR1 as ENHRY and CDR2 as SYGVKD. The CDR3 runs 14 residues. The germline V and J ends were trimmed by 8 bases and 9 bases, with 20 bases remaining between them.

The table lists this clonotype with a few counts. The chain carries TRBV12-3 or TRBV12-4 and TRBJ1-4; no firm D call. This CDR3 has 14 amino acids. The ends were cut back, 3 bases at V and 8 bases at J, with 13 bases in the middle. The CDR3 bases are TGTGCCAGCAGTTTTTCGGTAGTGGAGGAAAAACTGTTTTTT. Translated, it gives CASSFSVVEEKLFF.

This clonotype has a handful of counts. The chain has TRBV7-9 and TRBJ2-3, with a tentative D call TRBD1 (7 bases). The germline V gene has CDR1 SEHNR and CDR2 FQNEAQ (reference sequence). V shed 5 bases and J shed 6 bases, with 21 bases lying between them. This CDR3 has 16 amino acids. The DNA for the CDR3 is TGTGCCAGCAGCCGTACTTCAGGGGGGCAGTGGGATACGCAGTATTTT. This codes for CASSRTSGGQWDTQYF.

The chain uses TRBV9 and TRBJ2-7, with 9 bases that match TRBD1. After removal of 3 bases from V and 3 bases from J, the junction contained 10 bases not matched to a gene. The CDR3 runs to 16 residues. Germline assignment: CDR1 SGDLS and CDR2 YYNGEE. The CDR3 DNA sequence: TGTGCCAGCAGCGCATCGAAGACAGGGGGGCTCTACGAGCAGTACTTC. Translation gives CASSASKTGGLYEQYF. The entire variable domain, with the rest obtained from reference TRBV9 and TRBJ2-7, is as follows: DSGVTQTPKHLITATGQRVTLRCSPRSGDLSVYWYQQSLDQGLQFLIQYYNGEERAKGNILERFSAQQFPDLHSELNLSSLELGDSALYFCASSASKTGGLYEQYFGPGTRLTVT.